Sequencing of this T cell receptor (beta chain) was carried out in a study of identical twins. Germline V gene data show CDR1 as DFQATT and CDR2 as SNEGSKA (reference sequence). This CDR3 comprises 16 residues. Trimming removed 6 bases from V and 2 bases from J, with 22 bases in between. In TCRdb, the 5' RACE reads were re-called with MiXCR into one record per CDR3 protein. The sample has 1.5 million to 2 million distinct CDR3 sequences, around 29% seen once. This chain links TRBV20-1 with TRBJ2-5; the D is unclear. The TCR was taken from a newborn girl in good health. Source material: cord blood. The CDR3 DNA follows: TGCAGTGCCGAAGGAGCGAGGCGTTACTCGCAAGAGACCCAGTACTTC. Amino acid sequence: CSAEGARRYSQETQYF.